These T cell receptor beta chains were read from a single sample in a study of vaccination effects on CD4 cells after COVID-19. Measured with immunoSEQ multiplex PCR; TCRdb has only the in-frame clones, and not every one. The sample holds over 25,000 clones; roughly 80% are singletons and the top ten take roughly 1.4%. Their recognized antigens are unknown. The sequencing used CD4+ T cells from PBMCs cultured with HCoV-NL63 spike peptides, collected after COVID-19 vaccination. The receptors here all came from a human donor who received a COVID-19 vaccine. Some clones in this sample may be carry-over from other donors' samples. Each CDR3 is given with its conserved first and last residue. Fields, in order: D gene, J gene, V gene, clone size, CDR3 DNA, CDR3 protein. A D gene is named only where the DNA matches it firmly. Clone size is given for some rows only: seen once, a few or many times, or a class if the clone is expanded.

D: .
J: TRBJ1-1
V: TRBV28
size: once
DNA: TGTGCCAGCAGTTTAAAGGTGCGAGTGGGGGGGCTGAACACTGAAGCTTTCTTT
CDR3: CASSLKVRVGGLNTEAFF

D: .
J: TRBJ1-4
V: TRBV6-4
size: .
DNA: TGTGCCAGCAAGAGGGCAGGGAAGGGTGTTGACGGTGAAAAACTGTTTTTT
CDR3: CASKRAGKGVDGEKLFF

D: TRBD1
J: TRBJ1-5
V: TRBV24-1
size: .
DNA: TGTGCCACCAGTGATTTCGACAGGGGGGCAAGCAATCAGCCCCAGCATTTT
CDR3: CATSDFDRGASNQPQHF

D: .
J: TRBJ2-3
V: TRBV5-6
size: once
DNA: TGTGCCAGCAGCTTGGCGGCGGGGTTAAGCACAGATACGCAGTATTTT
CDR3: CASSLAAGLSTDTQYF

D: .
J: TRBJ1-2
V: TRBV5-1
size: few
DNA: TGCGCCAGCAGCTTACAGGAATCTAACTATGGCTACACCTTC
CDR3: CASSLQESNYGYTF

D: TRBD1
J: TRBJ1-4
V: TRBV3-1/TRBV3-2
size: .
DNA: TGTGCCAGCAGCCAAGCGCAGGGGGCAGCTAATGAAAAACTGTTTTTT
CDR3: CASSQAQGAANEKLFF

D: .
J: TRBJ2-1
V: TRBV10-1
size: .
DNA: TGCGCCAGCAGTGACTCCCATGAGCAGTTCTTC
CDR3: CASSDSHEQFF

D: .
J: TRBJ1-3
V: TRBV21-1
size: few
DNA: TGTGCCAGCAGCTCACGAACCAGGGGGTCAGGAAACACCATATATTTT
CDR3: CASSSRTRGSGNTIYF

D: .
J: TRBJ2-2
V: TRBV7-2
size: once
DNA: TGTGCCAGCAGCCTAGCCGGGACACCGAACACCGGGGAGCTGTTTTTT
CDR3: CASSLAGTPNTGELFF

D: TRBD1
J: TRBJ2-5
V: TRBV28
size: .
DNA: TGTGCCAGCAGTTCCCGGGACAGGGGCCAAGAGACCCAGTACTTC
CDR3: CASSSRDRGQETQYF

D: .
J: TRBJ1-6
V: TRBV5-1
size: few
DNA: TGCGCCAGCAGCTTGGTGGGGCAGGTGGGCTCACCCCTCCACTTT
CDR3: CASSLVGQVGSPLHF

D: .
J: TRBJ2-3
V: TRBV7-2
size: .
DNA: TGTGCCAGCAGCTCTGCTATGGGAAGCACAGATACGCAGTATTTT
CDR3: CASSSAMGSTDTQYF

D: TRBD1
J: TRBJ1-2
V: TRBV11-2
size: .
DNA: TGTGCCAGCAGCTCGGACAGGGGTGGGTATGGCTACACCTTC
CDR3: CASSSDRGGYGYTF

D: TRBD2
J: TRBJ2-3
V: TRBV29-1
size: once
DNA: TGCAGCTCCTCACGGGGGGAAGATACGCAGTATTTT
CDR3: CSSSRGEDTQYF

D: .
J: TRBJ2-1
V: TRBV6-5
size: .
DNA: TGTGCCAGCAGTTACTCGATACCCGGGACCAATGAGCAGTTCTTC
CDR3: CASSYSIPGTNEQFF

D: TRBD2
J: TRBJ2-3
V: TRBV24-1
size: .
DNA: TGTGCCACCAGTGATTTCAGAGCGGGGGGGGCAGATACGCAGTATTTT
CDR3: CATSDFRAGGADTQYF

D: .
J: TRBJ2-2
V: TRBV10-3
size: .
DNA: TGTGCCATCAGTGAGTTGCAGAACACCGGGGAGCTGTTTTTT
CDR3: CAISELQNTGELFF

D: .
J: TRBJ1-4
V: TRBV5-1
size: .
DNA: TGCGCCAGCAGCTGGGACGGATATAATGAAAAACTGTTTTTT
CDR3: CASSWDGYNEKLFF